Below are 26 T cell receptor beta chains sequenced from a single sample in a study of cytomegalovirus exposure and HLA in healthy donors. The PCR made use of 60 Vbeta and 13 Jbeta primers. Some clones are missing from TCRdb's copy, which holds only in-frame ones; the method was immunoSEQ multiplex PCR. The data show 150,000 to 200,000 clones, around 74% seen once. The sequenced sample consisted of PBMCs. The receptors were sampled from a female donor in good health and CMV-seronegative.

The rearrangement joins TRBV5-4 to TRBJ1-2; the D is unclear. The V end was cut by 4 bases, the J end by 6 bases, with 19 bases between. CDR3 length equals 15 residues. Per the germline V gene, CDR1 is SGHNT and CDR2 is YYREEE (reference sequence). CDR3 DNA sequence: TGTGCCAGCAGCGACGAGGGAGACCGCGTTCATGGCTACACCTTC. This encodes CASSDEGDRVHGYTF.

V and J are TRBV10-3 and TRBJ2-3, with 7 nucleotides matching TRBD2. With V trimmed by 10 bases and J by 4 bases, 11 bases remained unmatched. Germline CDR1 ENHRY, CDR2 SYGVKD. The CDR3 consists of 14 residues. Here the CDR3 DNA reads TGTGCCACCACCCAAATGACTAGCCCAGATACGCAGTATTTT. This translates into CATTQMTSPDTQYF.

CDR3 DNA: TGTGCCAGCAGCGTAGTGGGTACAGACGGCACCCTCCACTTT. Its protein is CASSVVGTDGTLHF. This sequence joins TRBV9 and TRBJ1-6; D not resolved. This CDR3 spans 14 amino acids. The germline V gene has CDR1 SGDLS and CDR2 YYNGEE. V lost 0 bases and J lost 14, with 15 bases in between.

V and J are TRBV6-5 and TRBJ1-2, with 8 positions matching TRBD1. Germline V gives CDR1 MNHEY, CDR2 SVGAGI. Germline trimming cut 6 bases from V and 2 bases from J; bases unmatched to any gene: 2. This CDR3 is built from 13 residues. The CDR3 is CASRDRVNYGYTF. CDR3 sequence (DNA): TGTGCCAGCAGGGACAGGGTAAACTATGGCTACACCTTC.

V gene TRBV7-9 combines with J gene TRBJ2-7, with 9 bases that match TRBD1. In germline, CDR1 is SEHNR, CDR2 FQNEAQ (reference sequence). V was pared by 8 bases and J by 2 bases, with 16 bases of the junction left unmatched. The CDR3 is 17 residues long. The CDR3, as DNA: TGTGCCAGCCGCACGGTGGGGCCGGGACAGGGAACCTACGAGCAGTACTTC. Amino acid sequence: CASRTVGPGQGTYEQYF. The variable domain in full, with the rest retrieved from reference TRBV7-9 and TRBJ2-7, is DTGVSQNPRHKITKRGQNVTFRCDPISEHNRLYWYRQTLGQGPEFLTYFQNEAQLEKSRLLSDRFSAERPKGSFSTLEIQRTEQGDSAMYLCASRTVGPGQGTYEQYFGPGTRLTVT.

The chain combines TRBV15 with TRBJ2-1; D might be TRBD1 (5 bases). This CDR3 has 15 amino acids. Germline V lookup: CDR1 LNHNV, CDR2 YYDKDF (reference sequence). Trimming took off 0 bases at V and 4 bases at J, with 10 bases between the two ends. CDR3 coding DNA: TGTGCCACCAGCAGAGATGCAGGGTTGTACAATGAGCAGTTCTTC. Its translation: CATSRDAGLYNEQFF.

This clone has a single count. The chain combines TRBV6-5 with TRBJ1-2, with D perhaps matching TRBD1 (6 bases). The CDR3 has 15 amino acids. Trimming pared 2 bases from V and 2 bases from J, leaving 12 bases between. The germline gives CDR1 MNHEY, CDR2 SVGAGI. The CDR3 is CASSYGGGANYGYTF. CDR3 DNA: TGTGCCAGCAGTTACGGAGGGGGGGCAAACTATGGCTACACCTTC.

The rearrangement uses TRBV6-5 and TRBJ2-7; maybe TRBD1 (6 bases). V was clipped by 6 bases and J by 0 bases, with 15 bases between them. The CDR3 is 15 residues long. Germline loops: CDR1 MNHEY, CDR2 SVGAGI. The CDR3 is CASSRTGYSSYEQYF. The CDR3 DNA follows: TGTGCCAGCAGCCGTACAGGGTATAGCTCCTACGAGCAGTACTTC.

CDR3 protein: CASSPEGDSNYGYTF. The CDR3, as DNA: TGTGCCAGCTCACCGGAAGGGGACAGTAACTATGGCTACACCTTC. This chain joins TRBV18 and TRBJ1-2; 7 bases agree with TRBD1. The CDR3 is 15 amino acids. Losses at the gene ends were 3 bases for V and 1 base for J; bases not matched to a gene: 5. Germline V CDR1 and CDR2: KGHSH, LQKENI.

V and J are TRBV7-9 and TRBJ2-3; TRBD2 matches at 7 bases. This CDR3 has 17 amino acids. Unmatched junction bases numbered 10, after V lost 4 bases and J lost 0 bases. Looked up from germline, CDR1 is SEHNR and CDR2 is FQNEAQ (reference sequence). The CDR3 loop reads CASSYLPTSPSTDTQYF. In DNA, the CDR3 is TGTGCCAGCAGCTACCTGCCGACTAGCCCTAGCACAGATACGCAGTATTTT.

The J gene is TRBJ2-7, the V gene TRBV19, with a weak D call TRBD1 (6 bases). CDR1 LNHDA and CDR2 SQIVND come from the germline V gene (reference sequence). Trimming left V 3 bases short and J 1 base short, with 13 bases between. CDR3 length: 15 residues. CDR3 region: CASSIAQGPSYEQYF. The DNA for the CDR3 is TGTGCCAGTAGTATCGCACAGGGCCCGTCCTACGAGCAGTACTTC.

The table lists this clone with a count of one. The sample contains more than one DNA sequence encoding this CDR3. V gene TRBV19 combines with J gene TRBJ2-1; TRBD2 matches 8 bases. V dropped 7 bases and J dropped 6; count of bases not matched to a gene: 20. CDR1 LNHDA and CDR2 SQIVND come from the germline V gene (reference sequence). This CDR3 has 18 amino acids. The CDR3: CASTQGRAGGRGLNEQFF. CDR3 nucleotide sequence: TGTGCCAGTACCCAAGGGCGGGCGGGGGGAAGGGGACTCAATGAGCAGTTCTTC.

In the case of this clone: The same CDR3 can be traced to other DNA sequences in this sample. The chain recombines TRBV7-9 with TRBJ1-2; no clear D gene. V dropped 4 bases and J dropped 4 bases, with 7 bases sitting between them. CDR1 and CDR2 (germline): SEHNR, FQNEAQ (reference sequence). The CDR3 has 12 residues. CDR3 in DNA: TGTGCCAGCAGCTCTACGGGCTATGGCTACACCTTC. Protein product: CASSSTGYGYTF.

CDR3 residues: CASSQGYTEAYEQYF. CDR3 sequence (DNA): TGCGCCAGCAGCCAAGGATACACGGAGGCCTACGAGCAGTACTTC. The chain joins TRBV4-1 to TRBJ2-7, with a possible D match to TRBD2 (5 bases). The CDR3 has 15 amino acids. CDR1 and CDR2 (germline): MGHRA, YSYEKL. Trimming took 1 base from V and 2 from J, leaving 12 bases between them.

V is TRBV6-5 and J is TRBJ2-7; TRBD1 agrees at 9 bases. This CDR3 comprises 13 residues. CDR1 and CDR2 (germline): MNHEY, SVGAGI. Unmatched junction bases numbered 5, after V lost 5 bases and J lost 6 bases. CDR3 amino acids: CASSPQGAGEQYF. The CDR3 nucleotides are TGTGCCAGCAGTCCACAGGGGGCGGGCGAGCAGTACTTC.

The chain has TRBV5-1 and TRBJ1-2; D may be TRBD1 (5 bases). Germline lookup yields CDR1 SGHRS and CDR2 YFSETQ. The CDR3 covers 15 residues. V shed 0 bases and J shed 3 bases, with 12 bases lying between them. CDR3: CASSLAGGEDYGYTF. The CDR3 DNA sequence: TGCGCCAGCAGCTTGGCCGGAGGGGAGGACTATGGCTACACCTTC.

The chain couples TRBV9 to TRBJ2-3; D may be TRBD2 (6 bases). CDR1 is SGDLS, CDR2 YYNGEE, per germline. Trimming stripped 2 bases from V and 5 bases from J, with 15 bases between. CDR3 size: 15 residues. The CDR3 DNA sequence: TGTGCCAGCAGCGTTAGCGGAGGACTTGGAGATACGCAGTATTTT. It codes for CASSVSGGLGDTQYF.

This clone was detected only a few times. The chain is built from TRBV6-1 and TRBJ1-5, with D unresolved. The germline V gene encodes CDR1 MNHNS and CDR2 SASEGT. V lost 4 bases and J lost 0, with 10 bases in between. This CDR3 has 15 residues. CDR3 residues: CASSGDMYSNQPQHF. CDR3 sequence (DNA): TGTGCCAGCAGTGGTGACATGTATAGCAATCAGCCCCAGCATTTT.

The V gene is TRBV27, the J gene TRBJ2-7; D unresolved. The CDR3 spans 15 residues. Deletions cut 7 bases from V and 3 bases from J, with 19 bases between. Germline V CDR1 and CDR2: MNHEY, SMNVEV (reference sequence). CDR3 sequence reads: CASKRIPESYYEQYF. Written as DNA, the CDR3 is TGTGCCAGCAAGAGGATACCCGAATCCTACTACGAGCAGTACTTC.

The table lists this clone with a few counts. The same CDR3 arises from other DNA sequences in this sample as well. The chain is built from TRBV7-3 and TRBJ1-2; weak D call: TRBD1 (6 bases). Trimming took 5 bases from V and 2 from J, leaving 9 bases between them. Germline V gives CDR1 SGHTA, CDR2 FQGTGA. This CDR3 contains 13 residues. The CDR3 sequence is CASSPDRNYGYTF. CDR3 sequence (DNA): TGTGCCAGCAGCCCTGACAGGAACTATGGCTACACCTTC.

CDR3 protein: CAIRPDRGDYEQYF. The CDR3 nucleotides are TGTGCCATCAGACCCGACAGGGGGGACTACGAGCAGTACTTC. The chain links TRBV10-3 to TRBJ2-7; 9 bases are a match to TRBD1. CDR3 size: 14 residues. V lost 6 bases and J lost 3; bases outside the gene matches: 6. Germline V gene sequence: CDR1 ENHRY, CDR2 SYGVKD.

This clone was detected only a few times. V is TRBV6-5 and J is TRBJ1-2; D is uncertain. The V end lost 4 bases, the J end lost 5 bases, and 5 bases lay between the germline ends. Germline lookup yields CDR1 MNHEY and CDR2 SVGAGI. CDR3 length: 11 residues. DNA of the CDR3: TGTGCCAGCAGTTCTCCTTATGGCTACACCTTC. This translates into CASSSPYGYTF.

The chain has TRBV11-1 and TRBJ2-2; 7 nucleotides agree with TRBD1. This CDR3 spans 15 amino acids. Germline CDR1 SGHAT, CDR2 FQDESV (reference sequence). V dropped 5 bases and J dropped 1; count of bases not matched to a gene: 4. CDR3 DNA sequence: TGTGCCAGCAGCCCTCGACAGGGGAACACCGGGGAGCTGTTTTTT. It codes for CASSPRQGNTGELFF. The whole variable domain, remainder taken from reference TRBV11-1 and TRBJ2-2, is EAEVAQSPRYKITEKSQAVAFWCDPISGHATLYWYRQILGQGPELLVQFQDESVVDDSQLPKDRFSAERLKGVDSTLKIQPAELGDSAMYLCASSPRQGNTGELFFGEGSRLTVL.

This clone was seen more than once but under ten times. The V call is TRBV19, the J call TRBJ1-5, with 9 positions matching TRBD1. CDR3 length: 17 amino acids. Germline lookup yields CDR1 LNHDA and CDR2 SQIVND (reference sequence). The junction had 13 bases not matched to a gene; V was cut back by 5 bases and J by 5 bases. The CDR3 sequence is CASSSFGTGTGYQPQHF. The CDR3 nucleotides are TGTGCCAGTAGTTCGTTCGGGACAGGGACGGGTTATCAGCCCCAGCATTTT.

The J gene is TRBJ2-2, the V gene TRBV7-9, with D hard to call. Germline V gene sequence: CDR1 SEHNR, CDR2 FQNEAQ (reference sequence). This CDR3 is built from 13 residues. Trimming removed 4 bases from V and 2 bases from J, with 5 bases in between. The CDR3 protein is CASSSVNTGELFF. In nucleotides, the CDR3 is TGTGCCAGCAGCTCCGTAAACACCGGGGAGCTGTTTTTT. Combining the CDR3 with reference TRBV7-9 and TRBJ2-2 gives the whole variable domain DTGVSQNPRHKITKRGQNVTFRCDPISEHNRLYWYRQTLGQGPEFLTYFQNEAQLEKSRLLSDRFSAERPKGSFSTLEIQRTEQGDSAMYLCASSSVNTGELFFGEGSRLTVL.

The chain carries TRBV6-1 and TRBJ2-1, with TRBD1 identical over 10 bases. The ends lost 6 bases at V and 4 bases at J; junction bases unmatched: 6. The CDR3 is 15 residues long. Germline CDR1 and CDR2: MNHNS and SASEGT. The CDR3 here is CASRPDRGQYNEQFF. CDR3 sequence (DNA): TGTGCCAGCAGACCCGACAGGGGGCAATACAATGAGCAGTTCTTC.